One T cell receptor beta chain is described in this entry. Its specificity is unknown. The PCR contained 60 Vbeta and 13 Jbeta primers. Profiled with immunoSEQ multiplex PCR; TCRdb holds only in-frame clones, not every one. Of around 190,000 clones in the sample, 81% were seen once. This record belongs to a study of cytomegalovirus exposure and HLA in healthy donors. Study outcomes and limitations: Being productive about 87% or about 30% of the time was typical of most TCR beta V segments in an earlier analysis. TRBV6-2, TRBV6-3 and some other V segments were unresolvable in 87-base-pair reads. As a later analysis showed, several of the most significant clusters appeared to be linked to common viral pathogens. Roughly even sequencing depth across donors was the assumption behind the presence/absence analyses.

V trimming: 4 bases; J trimming: 2 bases; junction bases outside the gene matches: 3. The CDR3 spans 15 residues. CDR1 and CDR2 from the germline V gene are SNHLY and FYNNEI. Sequenced sample: PBMCs. This TCR was sampled from a man in his forties or fifties in good health and CMV-seropositive. The gene calls are TRBV2 and TRBJ2-1; 9 positions match TRBD2. In nucleotides, the CDR3 is TGTGCCAGCAGTGGTAGCGGGGGTCCCTACAATGAGCAGTTCTTC. It specifies CASSGSGGPYNEQFF.